These T cell receptor beta chains were read from a single sample in a study of metastatic and nonmetastatic thyroid tumors. TCRdb reassembled clones from the PCR reads with MiXCR. Of roughly 12,000 clones in the sample, around 29% were seen once. Source material: tumor tissue. These receptor sequences come from a female donor with papillary thyroid cancer or a benign thyroid nodule (not recorded which). Some clones in this sample may be carry-over from other donors' samples. The CDR3 runs from the conserved cysteine through the conserved F or W. A D gene is named only where the DNA matches it firmly. Not all rows give a size; the values are once, few, many and, for expanded clones, a class.

j_gene	v_gene	d_gene	abundance	CDR3nt	CDR3aa
TRBJ2-1	TRBV2	-	-	TGTGCCAGCAGTGCTGGTTCCTACAATGAGCAGTTCTTC	CASSAGSYNEQFF
TRBJ2-1	TRBV18	-	many	TGTGCCAGCTCACCACCGGGGCAAAAGAAGAATGAGCAGTTCTTC	CASSPPGQKKNEQFF
TRBJ1-2	TRBV28	-	-	TGTGCCAGCAGTTTAGTGCGGATCTCTTCTCCGTATGGCTACACCTTC	CASSLVRISSPYGYTF
TRBJ1-1	TRBV2	TRBD1	few	TGTGCCAGCAGTGACCCCGGGACAGGGTACACTGAAGCTTTCTTT	CASSDPGTGYTEAFF
TRBJ1-1	TRBV6-1	TRBD1	few	TGTGCCAGCAGGAAGGGGGCCGGGGAAGCTTTCTTT	CASRKGAGEAFF
TRBJ2-3	TRBV9	-	many	TGTGCCAGCAGCGAGGAGGTAATAGGGAGAAAACATACGCAGTATTTT	CASSEEVIGRKHTQYF
TRBJ2-7	TRBV9	TRBD1	-	TGTGCCAGCAGCCCCCCGACAGGGGCCGAGCAGTACTTC	CASSPPTGAEQYF
TRBJ2-5	TRBV6-1	TRBD2	-	TGTGCCAGCAGCCGCGGGAGGGGGGTTTCGGAGACCCAGTACTTC	CASSRGRGVSETQYF
TRBJ1-1	TRBV5-1	TRBD1	-	TGCGCCAGCAGCCTATCGGGACAGCTGAACACTGAAGCTTTCTTT	CASSLSGQLNTEAFF
TRBJ1-6	TRBV28	-	many	TGTGCCACCATCGGTAGCGCTTCTAATTCACCCCTCCACTTT	CATIGSASNSPLHF
TRBJ2-5	TRBV30	-	-	TGTGCCTGCCAGGGACCCCAAGAGACCCAGTACTTC	CACQGPQETQYF
TRBJ2-7	TRBV7-9	TRBD1	-	TGTGCCAGCAGCCCACGGGACAGGGGCTACGAGCAGTACTTC	CASSPRDRGYEQYF
TRBJ1-3	TRBV6-1	TRBD1	many	TGTGCCAGCAGTGACGGGACAGCAACCCACTCTGGAGACACCATATATTTT	CASSDGTATHSGDTIYF